This passage covers 3 T cell receptor beta chains from one sample sequenced in a study of cytomegalovirus exposure and HLA in healthy donors. The PCR made use of 60 Vbeta and 13 Jbeta primers. TCRdb keeps only in-frame clones here, not all; method: immunoSEQ multiplex PCR. The sample comprises about 150,000 clones, about 80% of which are singletons, and around 13% rests with the top ten. The sample taken for sequencing was PBMCs. The receptors here all came from a man aged 30 to 45 in good health and CMV-seropositive.

This chain joins TRBV11-2 and TRBJ2-1, with a weak D call TRBD1 (5 bases). The CDR3 has 16 residues. V lost 5 bases, J lost 6 bases, and 20 bases lay in between. Germline lookup yields CDR1 SGHAT and CDR2 FQNNGV. CDR3 loop: CASSPHPPGTGNEQFF. CDR3 in DNA: TGTGCCAGCAGCCCTCATCCCCCCGGAACAGGCAATGAGCAGTTCTTC.

The chain carries TRBV6-6 and TRBJ1-4; D remains unclear. V shed 0 bases and J shed 0 bases, with 8 bases lying between them. CDR3 length: 16 amino acids. Germline V gene lookup returns CDR1 MNHNY and CDR2 SVGAGI (reference sequence). CDR3 loop: CASSYSPLPTNEKLFF. The CDR3 coding sequence is TGTGCCAGCAGTTACTCACCACTTCCAACTAATGAAAAACTGTTTTTT.

The V call is TRBV19, the J call TRBJ2-1, with D possibly matching TRBD2 (5 bases). The V and J ends lost 5 bases and 9 bases respectively, with 11 bases between them. The CDR3 has 12 residues. Germline V gene sequence: CDR1 LNHDA, CDR2 SQIVND (reference sequence). The CDR3 here is CASSEGTAEQFF. DNA for the CDR3: TGTGCCAGTAGTGAGGGTACGGCTGAGCAGTTCTTC.